The source of this T cell receptor (beta chain) is a study of human T cells and chemical hapten exposure. Across the whole study: Alopecia areata, totalis or universalis was found in mostly female patients.

MiXCR, applied by TCRdb to the RACE reads, yields one record per CDR3 protein. The sample shows around 150,000 distinct CDR3 sequences, roughly 15% of them seen only once. This clonotype was seen ten or more times. Its antigen remains unidentified. General study results and limits: There was alopecia in the donors, so their immune response may differ from that of healthy people.

Time point given: patch test 1, 2 weeks after DPC sensitization. As to treatment: therapeutic diphenylcyclopropenone sensitization with weekly scalp DPC. The sequence was obtained from a woman younger than 45 with alopecia areata. Some clones in this sample may be carry-over from other donors' samples. The input for sequencing was whole blood, taken in connection with sensitization to the hapten diphenylcyclopropenone (DPC).

The CDR3 here is CAAWGVGLEAFF. The CDR3, as DNA: TGTGCCGCTTGGGGGGTGGGGCTTGAAGCTTTCTTT. This chain links TRBV2 with TRBJ1-1; D perhaps matches TRBD1 (5 bases). V lost 11 bases to trimming and J lost 7 bases, with 17 bases between them. This CDR3 spans 12 amino acids. The V gene's germline CDR1 is SNHLY and CDR2 FYNNEI.